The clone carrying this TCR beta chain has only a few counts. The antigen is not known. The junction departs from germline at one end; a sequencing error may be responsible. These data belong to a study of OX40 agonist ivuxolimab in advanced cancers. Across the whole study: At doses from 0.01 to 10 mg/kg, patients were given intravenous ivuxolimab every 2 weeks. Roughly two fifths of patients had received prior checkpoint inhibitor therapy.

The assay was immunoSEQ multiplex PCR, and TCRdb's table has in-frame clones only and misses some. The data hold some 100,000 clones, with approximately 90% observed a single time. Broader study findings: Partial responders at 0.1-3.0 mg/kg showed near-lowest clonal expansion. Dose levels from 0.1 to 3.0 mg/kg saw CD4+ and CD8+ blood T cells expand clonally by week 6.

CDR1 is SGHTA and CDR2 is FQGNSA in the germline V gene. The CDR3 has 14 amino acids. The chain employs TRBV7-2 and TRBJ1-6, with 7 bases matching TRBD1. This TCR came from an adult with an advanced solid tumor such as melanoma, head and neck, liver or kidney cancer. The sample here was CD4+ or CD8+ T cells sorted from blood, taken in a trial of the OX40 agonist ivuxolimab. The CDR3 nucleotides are TGTGCCAGCAGTTTAGGGACAGCCAATTCACCCCTCCACTTT. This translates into CASSLGTANSPLHF.